The following is a TCR beta chain sequence with its context. The table came from immunoSEQ multiplex PCR; TCRdb's copy has only in-frame clones and leaves some out. This sample has some 170,000 clones, with around 94% found just once. The source of the sample is a study of control samples from healthy donors and cancer patients. The CDR3 contains 15 residues. The ends were cut back, 4 bases at V and 2 bases at J, with 15 bases in the middle. CDR1 MNHEY and CDR2 SVGAGI come from the germline V gene. The sequenced material came from PBMCs. The source of this sequence is a man aged 55 to 70 with colorectal cancer. The rearrangement joins TRBV6-5 to TRBJ2-7; D perhaps matches TRBD1 (5 bases). In nucleotides, the CDR3 is TGTGCCAGCAGTTCCCCTCGGGCAGGGCCCTACGAGCAGTACTTC. It is translated as CASSSPRAGPYEQYF.